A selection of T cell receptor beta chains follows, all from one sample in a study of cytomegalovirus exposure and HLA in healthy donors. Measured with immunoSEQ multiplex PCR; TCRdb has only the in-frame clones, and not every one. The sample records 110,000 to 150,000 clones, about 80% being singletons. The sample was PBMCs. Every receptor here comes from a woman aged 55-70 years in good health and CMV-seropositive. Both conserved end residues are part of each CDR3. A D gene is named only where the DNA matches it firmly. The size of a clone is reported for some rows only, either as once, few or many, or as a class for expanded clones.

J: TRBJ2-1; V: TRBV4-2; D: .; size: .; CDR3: CASSQDRGEHEQFF; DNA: TGTGCCAGCAGCCAAGATCGAGGAGAGCATGAGCAGTTCTTC
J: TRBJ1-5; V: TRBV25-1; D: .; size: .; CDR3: CASSEFVENQPQHF; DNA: TGTGCCAGCAGTGAATTTGTAGAAAATCAGCCCCAGCATTTT
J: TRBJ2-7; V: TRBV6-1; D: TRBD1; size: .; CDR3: CASRVTGGAPYEQYF; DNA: TGTGCCAGCAGAGTAACAGGGGGCGCCCCCTACGAGCAGTACTTC
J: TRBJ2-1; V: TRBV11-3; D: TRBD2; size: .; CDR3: CASSSRTSGSSYNEQFF; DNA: TGTGCCAGCAGCTCCAGGACTAGCGGGAGCTCCTACAATGAGCAGTTCTTC
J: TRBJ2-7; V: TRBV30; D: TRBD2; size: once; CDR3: CAWSTPPGGRPLEQYF; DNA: TGTGCCTGGAGTACACCCCCCGGCGGGAGGCCACTCGAGCAGTACTTC
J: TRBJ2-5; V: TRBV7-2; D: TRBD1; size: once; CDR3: CASSSPRQGALETQYF; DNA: TGTGCCAGCAGCTCCCCCAGACAGGGGGCTTTGGAGACCCAGTACTTC
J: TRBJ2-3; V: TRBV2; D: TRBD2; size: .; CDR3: CASRGTPGAKREGQDTQYF; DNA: TGTGCCAGCAGGGGGACCCCTGGAGCAAAGCGGGAGGGCCAAGATACGCAGTATTTT
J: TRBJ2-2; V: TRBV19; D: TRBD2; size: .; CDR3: CATLTSASNGELFF; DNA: TGTGCCACTCTGACTAGCGCGAGTAACGGGGAGCTGTTTTTT
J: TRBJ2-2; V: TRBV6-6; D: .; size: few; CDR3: CASSYSRGGELFF; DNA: TGTGCCAGCAGTTACTCGAGAGGTGGGGAGCTGTTTTTT
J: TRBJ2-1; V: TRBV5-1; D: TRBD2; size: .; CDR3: CASSLAPLREGDNEQFF; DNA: TGCGCCAGCAGCTTGGCCCCTCTGCGGGAGGGAGATAATGAGCAGTTCTTC
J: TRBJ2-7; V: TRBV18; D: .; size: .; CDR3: CASSVEGTYEQYF; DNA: TGTGCCAGCTCGGTGGAGGGGACCTACGAGCAGTACTTC
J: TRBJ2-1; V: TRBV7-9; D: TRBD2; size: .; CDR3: CANTGASGNNEQFF; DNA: TGTGCCAACACCGGGGCTAGCGGAAACAATGAGCAGTTCTTC
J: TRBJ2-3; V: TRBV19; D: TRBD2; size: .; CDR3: CASSDSGRHTDTQYF; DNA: TGTGCCAGTAGTGATAGCGGGAGGCACACAGATACGCAGTATTTT
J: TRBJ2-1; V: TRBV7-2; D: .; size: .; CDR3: CASSRPQGYNEQFF; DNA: TGTGCCAGCAGTCGACCACAGGGATACAATGAGCAGTTCTTC
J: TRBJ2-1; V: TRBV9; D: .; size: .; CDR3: CASSETGVSNNEQFF; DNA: TGTGCCAGCAGCGAAACGGGTGTGTCGAACAATGAGCAGTTCTTC
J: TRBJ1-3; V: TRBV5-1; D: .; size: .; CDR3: CASSFGLRSGGDGNTIYF; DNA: TGCGCCAGCAGCTTTGGTTTACGTTCGGGGGGGGATGGAAACACCATATATTTT